A single sample gave rise to the 22 T cell receptor beta chains below, sequenced in a study of T cells after yellow fever vaccination (dated by TCRdb to between 2018 and 2021). Per the publication, the treatment or condition label means: live attenuated yellow fever vaccine strain. Preparation of the library involved 5' RACE. The instrument given in TCRdb is Illumina NovaSeq 6000. The public sequencing data were trimmed at Q25 with fastp and processed into clonotypes with MiXCR by TCRdb, which kept only in-frame beta chains. CDR3 protein sequences are deduplicated, and each keeps its most common genes and DNA. Present in this sample are 350,000 to 450,000 distinct CDR3 sequences, approximately 18% of which were seen just once. The ten largest clonotypes hold roughly a sixth of the sample. The sample here was PBMCs, taken before the yellow fever booster vaccination. The receptors stem from a man between 18 and 35 years old who received the YFV17D yellow fever vaccine.

The rearrangement links TRBV4-3 to TRBJ2-2, with TRBD2 matching over 7 bases. This CDR3 region has 15 residues. Germline trimming cut 4 bases from V and 4 bases from J; bases unmatched to any gene: 6. Germline CDR1 reads LGHNA; CDR2 reads YSLEER. The CDR3 DNA sequence: TGCGCCAGCAGCCCCGGCGGGGGACGCACCGGGGAGCTGTTTTTT. Protein sequence: CASSPGGGRTGELFF.

The chain recombines TRBV6-5 with TRBJ2-3; a possible D gene is TRBD2 (6 bases). Trimming left V 1 base short and J 3 bases short, with 11 bases between. Germline assignment: CDR1 MNHEY and CDR2 SVGAGI. The length of the CDR3 is 15 residues. This chain's CDR3 is CASSYFAGSTDTQYF. The CDR3 DNA sequence: TGTGCCAGCAGTTACTTTGCGGGGTCTACAGATACGCAGTATTTT.

The chain joins TRBV7-6 to TRBJ2-3, with D unclear. Germline values: CDR1 SGHVS, CDR2 FNYEAQ. This CDR3 region has 14 residues. Trimming stripped 5 bases from V and 6 bases from J, with 15 bases between. Here the CDR3 reads CASSPPQRIDTQYF. CDR3 sequence (DNA): TGTGCCAGCAGCCCGCCGCAGAGGATCGATACGCAGTATTTT.

J is TRBJ1-6 and V is TRBV19; 8 bases line up with TRBD1. Germline V gene lookup returns CDR1 LNHDA and CDR2 SQIVND (reference sequence). The CDR3 runs to 15 residues. J was trimmed by 2 bases and V by 10 bases; bases with no gene match: 7. The CDR3 spells CATQDRGTYNSPLHF. Written as DNA, the CDR3 is TGTGCCACGCAAGACAGGGGTACCTATAATTCACCCCTCCACTTT.

This sequence joins TRBV20-1 and TRBJ2-3, with D possibly TRBD1 on 5 matching bases. The V end was cut by 0 bases, the J end by 5 bases, with 9 bases between. The CDR3 consists of 13 residues. The germline V gene encodes CDR1 DFQATT and CDR2 SNEGSKA (reference sequence). This CDR3 reads CSARDRVLDTQYF. The CDR3 bases are TGCAGTGCTAGAGACAGGGTGCTAGATACGCAGTATTTT.

This chain uses TRBV7-2 with TRBJ1-5; 7 positions agree with TRBD1. The V segment lost 3 bases and the J segment 6 bases; nucleotides outside the gene matches: 5. CDR1 and CDR2 from the germline V gene are SGHTA and FQGNSA. CDR3 length: 14 residues. The CDR3, as DNA: TGTGCCAGCAGCTTGGGACAGCCACCTCAGCCCCAGCATTTT. It specifies CASSLGQPPQPQHF. The variable domain in full, with the rest retrieved from reference TRBV7-2 and TRBJ1-5, is GAGVSQSPSNKVTEKGKDVELRCDPISGHTALYWYRQSLGQGLEFLIYFQGNSAPDKSGLPSDRFSAERTGGSVSTLTIQRTQQEDSAVYLCASSLGQPPQPQHFGDGTRLSIL.

V usage is TRBV20-1 and J usage is TRBJ1-5; 10 bases agree with TRBD1. This CDR3 is built from 13 residues. With V trimmed by 3 bases and J by 7 bases, 3 bases remained unmatched. The germline V gene has CDR1 DFQATT and CDR2 SNEGSKA (reference sequence). CDR3 protein: CSARTGGPQPQHF. CDR3 DNA sequence: TGCAGTGCTAGGACAGGGGGCCCACAGCCCCAGCATTTT.

This clonotype was seen a handful of times. The gene calls are TRBV7-9 and TRBJ2-6, with 9 bases aligning to TRBD1. Germline values: CDR1 SEHNR, CDR2 FQNEAQ (reference sequence). The CDR3 runs 22 residues. The V and J ends lost 6 bases and 0 bases, in that order; junction bases with no gene match: 21. The CDR3 is CASSSLSGQGLTPSSGANVLTF. In DNA form, the CDR3 reads TGTGCCAGCAGTTCTCTATCGGGACAGGGTCTAACCCCCAGCTCTGGGGCCAACGTCCTGACTTTC.

This chain joins TRBV24-1 and TRBJ1-1; TRBD1 matches 7 bases. The J segment lost 1 base and the V segment lost 3 bases, leaving 7 bases of the junction unmatched. Germline values: CDR1 KGHDR, CDR2 SFDVKD. The CDR3 runs to 16 residues. The CDR3 nucleotides read TGTGCCACCAGTGATGCGACCGACAGGGCGAACACTGAAGCTTTCTTT. Protein product: CATSDATDRANTEAFF.

CDR3 sequence reads: CASSLEGSNEQFF. In DNA, the CDR3 is TGTGCCAGCAGCTTAGAGGGGAGCAATGAGCAGTTCTTC. The V and J genes are TRBV7-9 and TRBJ2-1, with D perhaps TRBD1 or TRBD2 (5 bases each). The V end was cut by 1 base, the J end by 6 bases, with 7 bases between. Germline loops: CDR1 SEHNR, CDR2 FQNEAQ (reference sequence). This CDR3 has 13 amino acids.

At least ten counts were recorded for this clonotype. This chain joins TRBV7-2 and TRBJ2-2; the D is unclear. Germline V CDR1 and CDR2: SGHTA, FQGNSA. The V and J ends lost 1 base and 5 bases respectively, with 11 bases between them. This CDR3 comprises 15 residues. The CDR3 region is CASSLVVGITGELFF. The DNA of the CDR3 is TGTGCCAGCAGCTTAGTAGTGGGAATAACCGGGGAGCTGTTTTTT.

The table lists this clonotype with many counts. An end of the junction differs from the germline gene, which may be a read error. The CDR3 DNA sequence: TGCAGCGTCGAAGGGGGAGAAGTCGAAGCTTTCTTT. This sequence encodes CSVEGGEVEAFF. The chain joins TRBV29-1 to TRBJ1-1; possibly TRBD1 for D (6 bases). The germline V gene has CDR1 SQVTM and CDR2 ANQGSEA. This CDR3 is 12 amino acids long.

This rearrangement joins TRBV24-1 to TRBJ1-1; D unresolved. In germline, CDR1 is KGHDR, CDR2 SFDVKD. The V and J ends lost 4 bases and 0 bases respectively, with 5 bases between them. The CDR3 spans 13 residues. The CDR3 DNA reads TGTGCCACCAGTGACTACATGAACACTGAAGCTTTCTTT. Protein: CATSDYMNTEAFF.

The table lists this clonotype with a count of one. The chain is built from TRBV18 and TRBJ1-1; 8 bases align to TRBD1. J was trimmed by 11 bases and V by 3 bases; bases with no gene match: 8. Germline V gives CDR1 KGHSH, CDR2 LQKENI. CDR3 length: 13 amino acids. The CDR3 loop is CASSPTGEGIAFF. Written as DNA, the CDR3 is TGTGCCAGCTCACCGACAGGGGAGGGGATTGCTTTCTTT.

V is TRBV12-3 or TRBV12-4 and J is TRBJ2-1; 11 positions agree with TRBD2. The CDR3 covers 18 residues. V lost 4 bases, J lost 0 bases, and 8 bases stayed unmatched. The DNA for the CDR3 is TGTGCCAGCAGTTCTCGGGGTAGCGGGGGGGCCTCCTACAATGAGCAGTTCTTC. Protein: CASSSRGSGGASYNEQFF.

This clonotype appeared a few times. The chain carries TRBV6-5 and TRBJ2-2, with TRBD1 matching 7 bases. The germline V gene has CDR1 MNHEY and CDR2 SVGAGI. The CDR3 sequence is 15 residues long. V shed 4 bases, J shed 5 bases, and the junction held 7 bases outside the gene matches. CDR3 sequence: CASSSDRVWTGELFF. CDR3 DNA sequence: TGTGCCAGCAGTTCCGACAGGGTATGGACCGGGGAGCTGTTTTTT.

This clonotype was detected only a few times. This chain connects TRBV12-3 or TRBV12-4 to TRBJ2-7; tentative D call: TRBD1 (6 bases). Trimming cost V 5 bases and J 6 bases, with 23 bases left between them. The CDR3 loop spans 16 amino acids. CDR3 in DNA: TGTGCCAGCAGTGGGGGTGCAGGGGCTGGTTTCGTCGAGCAGTACTTC. Its translation is CASSGGAGAGFVEQYF.

The sample holds a few counts of this clonotype. This chain joins TRBV24-1 and TRBJ2-3; the match to TRBD1 covers 8 bases. V was clipped by 4 bases and J by 1 base; unmatched bases: 3. The germline CDR1 and CDR2 sequences are KGHDR and SFDVKD. CDR3 length equals 15 residues. The DNA of the CDR3 is TGTGCCACCAGTGACACGACAGGGGGCACAGATACGCAGTATTTT. It is translated as CATSDTTGGTDTQYF.

This chain links TRBV18 with TRBJ2-2, with TRBD2 matching 9 bases. Germline values: CDR1 KGHSH, CDR2 LQKENI. The J segment lost 1 base and the V segment lost 2 bases, leaving 2 bases of the junction unmatched. This CDR3 region has 16 residues. Here the CDR3 DNA reads TGTGCCAGCTCACCAACGACTAGCGGGAACACCGGGGAGCTGTTTTTT. Translation gives CASSPTTSGNTGELFF. The full variable domain, with the rest looked up from reference TRBV18 and TRBJ2-2, is NAGVMQNPRHLVRRRGQEARLRCSPMKGHSHVYWYRQLPEEGLKFMVYLQKENIIDESGMPKERFSAEFPKEGPSILRIQQVVRGDSAAYFCASSPTTSGNTGELFFGEGSRLTVL.

The CDR3 protein is CASSRDTHEEAFF. In DNA, the CDR3 is TGTGCCAGCAGCCGGGACACCCACGAGGAAGCTTTCTTT. The rearrangement joins TRBV5-5 to TRBJ1-1; weak D call: TRBD1 (6 bases). The V end was cut by 4 bases, the J end by 8 bases, with 15 bases between. This CDR3 region has 13 residues. Per the germline V gene, CDR1 is SGHKS and CDR2 is YYEKEE (reference sequence).

The V gene is TRBV9, the J gene TRBJ2-3, with 10 bases fitting TRBD1. The J segment lost 5 bases and the V segment lost 2 bases, leaving 2 bases of the junction unmatched. This CDR3 is built from 14 residues. CDR1 SGDLS and CDR2 YYNGEE come from the germline V gene. The CDR3 DNA sequence: TGTGCCAGCAGCGTGGACAGGGGGGGAGATACGCAGTATTTT. This sequence encodes CASSVDRGGDTQYF.

The chain joins TRBV7-2 to TRBJ2-3; 7 bases line up with TRBD1. Trimming at V came to 5 bases and at J to 5 bases, leaving 4 bases not matched to a gene. The CDR3 is 13 amino acids. CDR1 SGHTA and CDR2 FQGNSA come from the germline V gene. CDR3 sequence reads: CASSGYRGDTQYF. The CDR3 coding sequence is TGTGCCAGCAGCGGCTACAGGGGAGATACGCAGTATTTT.